This entry is about one T cell receptor beta chain. What it binds is unknown. Unique molecular identifiers were incorporated when the TCRbeta library was constructed. TCRdb re-derived calls from the PCR reads in MiXCR, one entry per CDR3 protein. The data hold fewer than 700,000 distinct CDR3 sequences, with 10% to 15% observed a single time. The sample is drawn from a study of T-cell reconstitution after alpha-beta-depleted transplantation in children. This CDR3 is built from 14 residues. V lost 1 base and J lost 8, with 17 bases in between. Germline CDR1 reads DFQATT; CDR2 reads SNEGSKA (reference sequence). Study-wide results and limits: Day-60 TCRbeta diversity that was high in some patients was derived from surviving recipient T cells and thymic progenitors. By one year post-transplant, T-cell counts and diversity largely arose from T cells that were newly produced. Reported findings indicate that, about two months after transplant, alpha-beta T cells came from several hundred expanded clones, which were derived from non-depleted graft cells.

The chain is built from TRBV20-1 and TRBJ1-1; D may be TRBD1 (5 bases). The sample consisted of PBMCs, mostly from graft donor cells, taken 360 days after TCRalphabeta/CD19-depleted stem cell transplant. The origin of this receptor is a male patient younger than 18 who had a stem cell transplant for acute myeloid leukemia, so the T cells may come from the graft donor. The CDR3 reads CSARGGGEGLEAFF. CDR3 DNA: TGCAGTGCTAGAGGGGGGGGGGAAGGACTCGAAGCTTTCTTT.